One sample yielded the 24 T cell receptor beta chains listed below, sequenced in a study of T cells after yellow fever vaccination. TCRdb ran MiXCR on the 5' RACE reads and lists one entry per CDR3 protein. Found here are 200,000 to 300,000 distinct CDR3 sequences, under 15% of them singletons; the top ten hold about 0.51%. The sample here was CD4+ T cells sorted from PBMCs, taken 45 days after the yellow fever booster vaccination. The receptors derive from a man aged 25-40 years who received the YFV17D yellow fever vaccine.

The rearrangement links TRBV6-1 to TRBJ2-3; D remains ambiguous. The length of the CDR3 is 13 residues. The V gene's germline CDR1 is MNHNS and CDR2 SASEGT. Trimming removed 1 base at V and 10 bases at J, with 12 bases between. The CDR3 spells CASSEGSGPAQYF. The DNA for the CDR3 is TGTGCCAGCAGTGAAGGGTCCGGGCCAGCGCAGTATTTT.

This clonotype appeared a few times. V usage is TRBV20-1 and J usage is TRBJ1-4; the D is unclear. Trimming took off 7 bases at V and 0 bases at J, with 9 bases between the two ends. This CDR3 comprises 13 residues. The germline V gene encodes CDR1 DFQATT and CDR2 SNEGSKA (reference sequence). CDR3 residues: CSVGPATNEKLFF. The DNA of the CDR3 is TGCAGTGTCGGGCCAGCAACTAATGAAAAACTGTTTTTT.

This clonotype was observed many times. The chain has TRBV20-1 and TRBJ2-3; D gene uncertain. Germline V gives CDR1 DFQATT, CDR2 SNEGSKA (reference sequence). The CDR3 spans 14 residues. Trimming cost V 6 bases and J 3 bases, with 16 bases left between them. DNA of the CDR3: TGCAGTGCGGCCCCCCAGAGATGGACAGATACGCAGTATTTT. It codes for CSAAPQRWTDTQYF.

This clonotype was counted a few times. This chain connects TRBV20-1 to TRBJ2-3; D is unresolved. The germline V gene has CDR1 DFQATT and CDR2 SNEGSKA (reference sequence). V was shortened by 6 bases and J by 2 bases, with 9 bases between the two germline ends. There are 12 residues in the CDR3. CDR3 region: CSAEADTDTQYF. The CDR3 nucleotides read TGCAGTGCCGAGGCGGACACAGATACGCAGTATTTT.

The chain employs TRBV6-5 and TRBJ2-7; D is unresolved. The V gene's germline CDR1 is MNHEY and CDR2 SVGAGI. The CDR3 spans 14 residues. V lost 2 bases, J lost 4 bases, and 12 bases lay in between. The CDR3 is CASSYDGQLYEQYF. The CDR3 DNA sequence: TGTGCCAGCAGTTACGACGGTCAGCTATACGAGCAGTACTTC.

This clonotype was found a few times. The rearrangement joins TRBV7-2 to TRBJ2-7; D possibly matches TRBD1 or TRBD2 (5 bases each). V dropped 2 bases and J dropped 3 bases, with 20 bases sitting between them. Germline CDR1 and CDR2: SGHTA and FQGNSA. This CDR3 comprises 17 residues. DNA for the CDR3: TGTGCCAGCAGCTTAATTTTTACGGGGTGGGACGACTACGAGCAGTACTTC. Amino acid sequence: CASSLIFTGWDDYEQYF.

The chain joins TRBV7-8 to TRBJ2-7, with D tentatively TRBD1 (6 bases). The CDR3 length is 14 residues. CDR1 is SGHVS, CDR2 FQNEAQ, per germline. Trimming pared 8 bases from V and 2 bases from J, leaving 16 bases between. The CDR3 sequence is CASSYREMAYEQYF. The CDR3 nucleotides are TGTGCCAGCTCATACAGGGAAATGGCCTACGAGCAGTACTTC.

This chain joins TRBV6-1 and TRBJ1-3, with D maybe TRBD1 (5 bases). Germline loops: CDR1 MNHNS, CDR2 SASEGT. Trimming left V 5 bases short and J 0 bases short, with 8 bases between. The CDR3 loop spans 14 amino acids. The CDR3 nucleotides read TGTGCCAGCAGTATGGGACTCTCTGGAAACACCATATATTTT. Translation: CASSMGLSGNTIYF.

About this clonotype: This sequence may be a read error, since a much larger clone differs from it by one base. This rearrangement joins TRBV2 to TRBJ2-7; tentatively, D is TRBD1 (5 bases). This CDR3 comprises 14 residues. The germline gives CDR1 SNHLY, CDR2 FYNNEI. The DNA for the CDR3 is TGTACCAGCAGTCGACTGACAGCAGACGACGAGCAGTACTTC. It translates to CTSSRLTADDEQYF.

This clonotype was observed a few times. This rearrangement joins TRBV20-1 to TRBJ2-1, with 7 nucleotides matching TRBD1. The CDR3 length is 13 residues. Germline CDR1 reads DFQATT; CDR2 reads SNEGSKA (reference sequence). After removal of 0 bases from V and 8 bases from J, the junction contained 4 bases not matched to a gene. CDR3 nucleotides: TGCAGTGCTAGAGACCCTACAGGGGATGAGCAGTTCTTC. Amino acid sequence: CSARDPTGDEQFF.

This clonotype was seen more than once but under ten times. The chain employs TRBV6-5 and TRBJ2-7; D is possibly TRBD2 (6 bases). The CDR3 is 12 amino acids. V lost 7 bases, J lost 0 bases, and 7 bases lay in between. The V gene's germline CDR1 is MNHEY and CDR2 SVGAGI. The CDR3 loop is CASTGDSYEQYF. The DNA of the CDR3 is TGTGCCAGCACGGGGGACTCCTACGAGCAGTACTTC.

V usage is TRBV4-3 and J usage is TRBJ2-3; the D is unclear. CDR1 and CDR2 from the germline V gene are LGHNA and YSLEER. The V gene lost 1 base and the J gene lost 2 bases, with 4 bases spanning the gap. The CDR3 extends over 13 amino acids. In DNA form, the CDR3 reads TGCGCCAGCAGCCAAGCTCACACAGATACGCAGTATTTT. It codes for CASSQAHTDTQYF.

The V gene is TRBV4-2, the J gene TRBJ2-7, with 11 bases that match TRBD2. Germline V gives CDR1 LGHNA, CDR2 YNFKEQ. V lost 2 bases, J lost 6 bases, and 3 bases stayed unmatched. The CDR3 contains 14 residues. CDR3 DNA: TGTGCCAGCAGCCAAATAGCGGGAGGGTTCGAGCAGTACTTC. This gives the protein CASSQIAGGFEQYF.

This clonotype turned up a few times. This sequence joins TRBV7-2 and TRBJ2-7; D ambiguous. The CDR3 is 12 residues long. Trimming removed 3 bases at V and 4 bases at J, with 7 bases between. Germline lookup yields CDR1 SGHTA and CDR2 FQGNSA. CDR3 sequence (DNA): TGTGCCAGCAGCTTCCCATCATACGAGCAGTACTTC. Amino acids: CASSFPSYEQYF.

A few counts support this clonotype. The gene calls are TRBV20-1 and TRBJ2-7; D possibly corresponds to TRBD2 (6 bases). The CDR3 length is 15 residues. Trimming removed 0 bases from V and 2 bases from J, with 14 bases in between. Germline assignment: CDR1 DFQATT and CDR2 SNEGSKA (reference sequence). The CDR3 nucleotides read TGCAGTGCTAGAGAGGCCGGGAGAGGGGCCTACGAGCAGTACTTC. Encoded protein: CSAREAGRGAYEQYF.

This clonotype was recorded many times. The rearrangement links TRBV7-2 to TRBJ2-1; 7 bases are shared with TRBD2. CDR3 length: 16 residues. Germline V gene sequence: CDR1 SGHTA, CDR2 FQGNSA. The V and J ends lost 1 base and 4 bases, in that order; junction bases with no gene match: 7. CDR3 nucleotides: TGTGCCAGCAGCTTAGGGGAGGGACCCCGTTACAATGAGCAGTTCTTC. It specifies CASSLGEGPRYNEQFF.

This clonotype turned up a few times. This chain links TRBV7-3 with TRBJ2-7, with 14 bases matching TRBD2. J was trimmed by 9 bases and V by 3 bases; bases with no gene match: 7. Germline V lookup: CDR1 SGHTA, CDR2 FQGTGA. The CDR3 sequence is 15 residues long. Here the CDR3 reads CASSFSGTSGSPQYF. The CDR3 nucleotides are TGTGCCAGCAGCTTCTCCGGGACTAGCGGGAGCCCGCAGTACTTC.

This clonotype was observed a few times. The V and J genes are TRBV6-2 or TRBV6-3 and TRBJ1-1, with a tentative D call TRBD1 (5 bases). The germline V gene has CDR1 MNHEY and CDR2 SVGEGT. This CDR3 is built from 14 residues. V was pared by 0 bases and J by 1 base, with 6 bases between. The CDR3: CASSYSTANTEAFF. CDR3 DNA sequence: TGTGCCAGCAGTTACTCGACAGCGAACACTGAAGCTTTCTTT.

This chain joins TRBV3-1 and TRBJ2-4; D tentatively fits TRBD1 or TRBD2 (6 bases each). Between the trimmed V and J ends, which lost 1 base and 9 bases, there was a span of 19 bases. This CDR3 comprises 16 residues. CDR1 is LGHDT, CDR2 YNNKEL, per germline (reference sequence). CDR3 nucleotides: TGTGCCAGCAGCCAAGTTCCCGGGAGTCGAGGGGGCATTCAGTACTTC. Translating gives CASSQVPGSRGGIQYF.

This rearrangement joins TRBV19 to TRBJ1-1; D is unresolved. Germline V gene data show CDR1 as LNHDA and CDR2 as SQIVND (reference sequence). The CDR3 is 15 residues long. Deletions cut 7 bases from V and 10 bases from J, with 25 bases between. CDR3 nucleotides: TGTGCCAGTACCCCCCGTCGGGCCTATCACCGGGGAGCTTTCTTT. Its translation is CASTPRRAYHRGAFF.

This clonotype was counted a few times. The V gene is TRBV7-2, the J gene TRBJ2-1; TRBD2 aligns across 7 bases. Germline CDR1 is SGHTA and CDR2 is FQGNSA. V was clipped by 5 bases and J by 4 bases; unmatched bases: 8. The CDR3 has 15 amino acids. The CDR3: CASSNLGGRYNEQFF. Written as DNA, the CDR3 is TGTGCCAGCAGCAATCTGGGCGGGAGATACAATGAGCAGTTCTTC.

CDR3 loop: CASNTPGPISYEQYF. The CDR3 coding sequence is TGCGCCAGCAATACACCGGGACCGATCTCCTACGAGCAGTACTTC. This chain links TRBV23-1 with TRBJ2-7, with D possibly called TRBD1 or TRBD2 (5 bases each). TRBV23-1 is an ORF, and what it does is uncertain. Trimming removed 7 bases from V and 0 bases from J, with 16 bases in between. The CDR3 has 15 amino acids.

This clonotype was counted only a few times. This chain links TRBV5-1 with TRBJ1-4; 7 bases line up with TRBD1. Germline V lookup: CDR1 SGHRS, CDR2 YFSETQ. The CDR3 extends over 15 amino acids. J lost 8 bases, V lost 4 bases, and 11 bases had no gene match. CDR3 amino acids: CASSIGQVRGEKLFF. The CDR3, as DNA: TGCGCCAGCAGCATCGGACAGGTTCGAGGAGAAAAACTGTTTTTT.

This clonotype was seen only a few times. This rearrangement joins TRBV20-1 to TRBJ1-4; 9 bases fit TRBD1. With 6 bases clipped from V and 8 bases from J, the junction kept 7 bases outside the gene matches. Germline assignment: CDR1 DFQATT and CDR2 SNEGSKA (reference sequence). The CDR3 is 13 amino acids. Here the CDR3 reads CSARTGVQEKLFF. DNA of the CDR3: TGCAGTGCAAGGACAGGGGTTCAGGAAAAACTGTTTTTT.